This is a list of T cell receptor beta chains from one sample in a study of patients and donors after allogeneic stem cell transplantation. TCRdb analysed the RT-PCR reads with MiXCR anew, one entry per CDR3 protein. The repertoire holds 410,000 or so distinct CDR3 sequences, around 15% seen once, with about 7% in the top ten. The sequencing sample was made of blood, either unsorted or a sorted T cell fraction (not recorded which). The origin of the receptors is a human donor who was either an allogeneic HSCT recipient or a stem cell or donor lymphocyte infusion donor (not recorded which). It is not recorded whose cells these are; they may come from a transplant donor. The conserved cysteine and the conserved F or W are not part of the CDR3 here. D genes are given only for firm matches. Only some rows state a clone size, as once, few, many or a class for expanded clones.

V gene,D gene,J gene,clone size,CDR3 protein
TRBV3-1,NA,TRBJ2-3,few,ASSRDLKTSTDTQY
TRBV20-1,TRBD2,TRBJ2-7,once,SARTSGYEQY
TRBV30,NA,TRBJ1-1,few,AWSPYFLVTEAF
TRBV20-1,TRBD1,TRBJ1-3,many,SAQGDGALSGNTIY
TRBV5-1,TRBD1,TRBJ2-1,many,ASSLGDREWNEQF
TRBV12-3/TRBV12-4,TRBD2,TRBJ2-2,NA,ASIGLAGDTGELF
TRBV2,NA,TRBJ1-2,NA,ASSEAQRGDGYT
TRBV14,TRBD1,TRBJ2-5,many,ASSQARDRSSQETQY
TRBV12-3/TRBV12-4,NA,TRBJ1-1,NA,AAARGTTEAF
TRBV27,TRBD2,TRBJ2-1,NA,ASSPKSLAGAYNEQF
TRBV20-1,TRBD2,TRBJ2-2,NA,SASVPGLAGKGELF
TRBV2,NA,TRBJ2-5,NA,ASSGLRQKQETQY
TRBV24-1,NA,TRBJ2-5,NA,ATSAVAGWGTQY
TRBV7-8,NA,TRBJ2-2,NA,ASSFPGTNTGELF